A single sample gave rise to the 14 T cell receptor beta chains below, sequenced in a study of post-analysis software for immune sequencing data. Their recognized antigens are unknown. Overall study results and limits: In patients, a few TRBV segments were more frequent than in controls, with TRBV5-6, TRBV5-1 and TRBV20-1 among them.

Included in the TCR beta cDNA libraries were unique molecular identifiers. TCRdb processed the PCR reads anew with MiXCR; each CDR3 protein has one entry. The sample lists hundreds of thousands of distinct CDR3 sequences; 25% to 30% were seen once. The sample taken for sequencing was blood. These receptors originate from a girl between 10 and 17 years old with multiple sclerosis.

This rearrangement joins TRBV28 to TRBJ1-2; 7 bases map to TRBD1. The V segment lost 6 bases and the J segment 8 bases; nucleotides outside the gene matches: 6. This CDR3 comprises 12 residues. Germline-derived CDR1 and CDR2 are MDHEN and SYDVKM. DNA of the CDR3: TGTGCCAGCAGAGCAGGGGGAAGGGGCTACACCTTC. It specifies CASRAGGRGYTF.

This chain uses TRBV5-6 with TRBJ2-3, with D perhaps matching TRBD2 (5 bases). The CDR3 has 18 residues. The V gene's germline CDR1 is SGHDT and CDR2 YYEEEE. V dropped 5 bases and J dropped 2 bases, with 24 bases sitting between them. The CDR3 DNA reads TGTGCCAGCAGTTACCGTATTGGGTTAGCGCGCGACACAGATACGCAGTATTTT. This gives the protein CASSYRIGLARDTDTQYF.

About this clonotype: At one boundary the junction diverges from the germline segment, which might be a read error. This chain connects TRBV5-1 to TRBJ2-5; D call uncertain. The CDR3 spans 12 residues. Germline loops: CDR1 SGHRS, CDR2 YFSETQ. DNA of the CDR3: TGCGCCGGCAGCGACTTGCGGGAGACCCAGTACTTC. This codes for CAGSDLRETQYF.

This chain links TRBV18 with TRBJ2-1; D may match TRBD1 or TRBD2 (6 bases each). The V end lost 6 bases, the J end lost 5 bases, and 20 bases lay between the germline ends. CDR3 length: 16 amino acids. Germline CDR1 and CDR2: KGHSH and LQKENI. CDR3 sequence reads: CASSPNGGGGHNEQFF. The CDR3 DNA follows: TGTGCCAGCTCCCCTAACGGAGGGGGAGGCCACAATGAGCAGTTCTTC.

This clonotype was counted a few times. This rearrangement joins TRBV20-1 to TRBJ1-6; D uncertain. The CDR3 is 15 amino acids. The V gene lost 2 bases and the J gene lost 4 bases, with 12 bases spanning the gap. Germline V gene lookup returns CDR1 DFQATT and CDR2 SNEGSKA (reference sequence). The CDR3 loop reads CSARISGQYNSPLHF. The CDR3 nucleotides read TGCAGTGCTAGAATCAGTGGGCAGTATAATTCACCCCTCCACTTT.

The V call is TRBV3-1, the J call TRBJ1-2; D gene ambiguous. The germline gives CDR1 LGHDT, CDR2 YNNKEL (reference sequence). This CDR3 spans 15 amino acids. The V end lost 0 bases, the J end lost 5 bases, and 13 bases lay between the germline ends. CDR3 protein: CASSQDRQSGYGYTF. In nucleotides, the CDR3 is TGTGCCAGCAGCCAAGATCGGCAAAGCGGATATGGCTACACCTTC.

This clonotype was counted only a few times. The rearrangement links TRBV7-9 to TRBJ2-1; the match to TRBD2 covers 8 bases. The CDR3 runs to 14 residues. Germline loops: CDR1 SEHNR, CDR2 FQNEAQ (reference sequence). Trimming at V came to 4 bases and at J to 2 bases, leaving 1 base not matched to a gene. Here the CDR3 DNA reads TGTGCCAGCAGCTCAGCGGGGGCCTACAATGAGCAGTTCTTC. It is translated as CASSSAGAYNEQFF.

The chain has TRBV20-1 and TRBJ1-1; 10 bases align to TRBD1. Trimming at V came to 0 bases and at J to 4 bases, leaving 14 bases not matched to a gene. The CDR3 consists of 18 residues. Germline V gene data show CDR1 as DFQATT and CDR2 as SNEGSKA (reference sequence). DNA of the CDR3: TGCAGTGCTAGAGATCGTTTGGGGACAGGGGCTCGTGGCACTGAAGCTTTCTTT. Translating gives CSARDRLGTGARGTEAFF.

This clonotype was seen ten or more times. The gene calls are TRBV13 and TRBJ2-1; 7 bases are a match to TRBD1. The V segment lost 4 bases and the J segment 0 bases; nucleotides outside the gene matches: 6. In germline, CDR1 is PRHDT, CDR2 FYEKMQ (reference sequence). The CDR3 length is 16 residues. CDR3 nucleotides: TGTGCCAGCAGCTCGGGACAGTCGAGCTCCTACAATGAGCAGTTCTTC. It is translated as CASSSGQSSSYNEQFF.

This sequence joins TRBV10-2 and TRBJ2-1, with 9 bases fitting TRBD2. The CDR3 is made up of 17 amino acids. Trimming at V came to 2 bases and at J to 7 bases, leaving 12 bases not matched to a gene. Germline lookup yields CDR1 WSHSY and CDR2 SAAADI. Here the CDR3 reads CASSERTAGGPRNEQFF. CDR3 bases: TGCGCCAGCAGTGAGCGAACGGCGGGAGGGCCTAGGAATGAGCAGTTCTTC.

This rearrangement joins TRBV29-1 to TRBJ2-1; 13 nucleotides agree with TRBD2. V shed 4 bases and J 6 bases; nucleotides not matched to a gene: 0. Germline CDR1 and CDR2: SQVTM and ANQGSEA. There are 13 residues in the CDR3. The CDR3 protein is CSVGTSGSNEQFF. The CDR3 bases are TGCAGCGTTGGGACTAGCGGGAGCAATGAGCAGTTCTTC.

This chain joins TRBV9 and TRBJ2-7; D could derive from TRBD1 or TRBD2 (5 bases each). The germline V and J ends were trimmed by 4 bases and 1 base, with 12 bases remaining between them. Germline-derived CDR1 and CDR2 are SGDLS and YYNGEE. The CDR3 spans 14 residues. CDR3 sequence reads: CASSRRDGSYEQYF. CDR3 nucleotide sequence: TGTGCCAGCAGCAGACGGGACGGTTCCTACGAGCAGTACTTC.

The chain links TRBV4-3 to TRBJ2-1; 9 bases line up with TRBD2. Germline loops: CDR1 LGHNA, CDR2 YSLEER. CDR3 size: 17 residues. With V trimmed by 0 bases and J by 2 bases, 5 bases remained unmatched. In DNA, the CDR3 is TGCGCCAGCAGCCAAGATAGCGGGAGTTTTACCTACAATGAGCAGTTCTTC. Translating gives CASSQDSGSFTYNEQFF.

This clonotype was detected a few times. The chain recombines TRBV20-1 with TRBJ1-1, with 8 bases matching TRBD1. The J segment lost 7 bases and the V segment lost 2 bases, leaving 18 bases of the junction unmatched. Germline V lookup: CDR1 DFQATT, CDR2 SNEGSKA (reference sequence). The CDR3 totals 17 residues. Here the CDR3 reads CSARPPTLGQVNHEAFF. The CDR3 nucleotides are TGCAGTGCTAGACCCCCGACGTTGGGACAGGTGAATCATGAAGCTTTCTTT.